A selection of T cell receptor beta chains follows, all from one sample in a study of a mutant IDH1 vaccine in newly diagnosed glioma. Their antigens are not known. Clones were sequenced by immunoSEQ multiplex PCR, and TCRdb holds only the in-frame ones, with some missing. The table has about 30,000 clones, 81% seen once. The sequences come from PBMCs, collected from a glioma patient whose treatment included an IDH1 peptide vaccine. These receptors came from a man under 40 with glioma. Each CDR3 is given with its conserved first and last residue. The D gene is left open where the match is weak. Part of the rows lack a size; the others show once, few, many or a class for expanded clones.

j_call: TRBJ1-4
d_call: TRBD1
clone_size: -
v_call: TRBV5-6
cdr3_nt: TGTGCCAGCAGCTCGATTGGACAGGGCCCAACTAATGAAAAACTGTTTTTT
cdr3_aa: CASSSIGQGPTNEKLFF

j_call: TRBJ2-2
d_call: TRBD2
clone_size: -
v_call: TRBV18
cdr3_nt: TGTGCCAGCTCACAATCCGGGACTACCCTGGCCGGGGAGCTGTTTTTT
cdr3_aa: CASSQSGTTLAGELFF

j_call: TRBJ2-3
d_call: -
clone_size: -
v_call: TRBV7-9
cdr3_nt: TGTGCCAGCAGCTTACGGGGCGGTACGCAGTATTTT
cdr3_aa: CASSLRGGTQYF

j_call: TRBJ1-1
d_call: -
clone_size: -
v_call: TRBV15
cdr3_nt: TGTGCCACCAGCCAACCTTATAGGACTGAAGCTTTCTTT
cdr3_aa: CATSQPYRTEAFF

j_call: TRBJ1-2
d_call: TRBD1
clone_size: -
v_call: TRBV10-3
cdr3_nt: TGTGCCATCAGTGAGTCGGGGACAGGGAACTATGGCTACACCTTC
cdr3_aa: CAISESGTGNYGYTF

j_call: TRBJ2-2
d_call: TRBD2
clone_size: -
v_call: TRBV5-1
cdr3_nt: TGCGCCAGCACTCCATCGGGAGGCACCGGGGAGCTGTTTTTT
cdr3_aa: CASTPSGGTGELFF

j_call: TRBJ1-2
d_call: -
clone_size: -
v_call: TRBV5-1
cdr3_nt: TGCGCCAGCAGCTTGGAATCCGGCTTAGGCTACACCTTC
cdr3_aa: CASSLESGLGYTF

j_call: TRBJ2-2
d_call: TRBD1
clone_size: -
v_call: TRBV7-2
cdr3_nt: TGTGCCAGCAGTTCCCGGGACAGAAACACCGGGGAGCTGTTTTTT
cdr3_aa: CASSSRDRNTGELFF

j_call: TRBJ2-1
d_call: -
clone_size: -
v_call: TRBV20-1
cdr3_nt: TGCAGTGCTACTAGCGCTGAGCAGTTCTTC
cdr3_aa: CSATSAEQFF

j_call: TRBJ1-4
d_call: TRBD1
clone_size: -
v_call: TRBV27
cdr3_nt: TGTGCCAGCAGTACTTTGACAGGGGGATCTGAAAAACTGTTTTTT
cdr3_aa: CASSTLTGGSEKLFF

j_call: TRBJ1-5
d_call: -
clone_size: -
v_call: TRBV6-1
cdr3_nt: TGTGCCAGCAGTGAAATGGAGGACGGCAATCAGCCCCAGCATTTT
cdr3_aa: CASSEMEDGNQPQHF

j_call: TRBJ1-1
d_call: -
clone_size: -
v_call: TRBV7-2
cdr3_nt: TGTGCCAGCAGCTTCGGACATACGAACACTGAAGCTTTCTTT
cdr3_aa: CASSFGHTNTEAFF

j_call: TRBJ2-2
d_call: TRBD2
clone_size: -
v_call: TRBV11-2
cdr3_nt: TGTGCCAGCAGCCCCTGGGTAGCGGGAGAAAGGGAGCTGTTTTTT
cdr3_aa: CASSPWVAGERELFF

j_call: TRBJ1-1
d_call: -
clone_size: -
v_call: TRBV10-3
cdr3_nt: TGTGCCATCAGTGAGTCTTTTGGGGGGCTGGGCACTGAAGCTTTCTTT
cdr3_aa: CAISESFGGLGTEAFF

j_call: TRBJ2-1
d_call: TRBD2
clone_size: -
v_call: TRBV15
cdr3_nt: TGTGCCACCAGCGGGTCTTGGTCTAGCGGCAATGAGCAGTTCTTC
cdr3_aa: CATSGSWSSGNEQFF

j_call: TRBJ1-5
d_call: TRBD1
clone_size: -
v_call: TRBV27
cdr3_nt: TGTGCCAGCAGTACGCGTACAGGGGGCAATCAGCCCCAGCATTTT
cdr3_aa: CASSTRTGGNQPQHF

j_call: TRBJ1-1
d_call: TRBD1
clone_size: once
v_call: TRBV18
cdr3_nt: TGTGCCAGCTCACCTGCAGGGGGGAACACTGAAGCTTTCTTT
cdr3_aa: CASSPAGGNTEAFF

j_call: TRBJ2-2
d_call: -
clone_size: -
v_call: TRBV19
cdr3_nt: TGTGCCAGTAGGCGCGGGCTGGACACCTTCACCGGGGAGCTGTTTTTT
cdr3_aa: CASRRGLDTFTGELFF

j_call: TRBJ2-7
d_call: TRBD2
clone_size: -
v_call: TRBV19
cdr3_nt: TGTGCCAGTAGCCTGCAACTAGCGGGAGTTATTCACGAGCAGTACTTC
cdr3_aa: CASSLQLAGVIHEQYF

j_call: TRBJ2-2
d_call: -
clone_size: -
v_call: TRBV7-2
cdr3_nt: TGTGCCAGCAGCTTAAGGGACGGGCTGTTTTTT
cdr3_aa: CASSLRDGLFF

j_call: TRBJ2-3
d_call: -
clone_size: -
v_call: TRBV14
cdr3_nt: TGTGCCAGCAGCCAACGGCGGGACTCCTTAAGCACAGATACGCAGTATTTT
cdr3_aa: CASSQRRDSLSTDTQYF

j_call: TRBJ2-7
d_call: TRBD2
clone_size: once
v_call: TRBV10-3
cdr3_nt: TGTGCCATCAGCCTAAGTCCCCTTGCTAGCGGGAGCGTTTACGAGCAGTACTTC
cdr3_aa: CAISLSPLASGSVYEQYF

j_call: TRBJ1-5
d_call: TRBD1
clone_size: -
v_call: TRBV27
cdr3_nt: TGTGCCAGTCGGACAGGGGGAACCAATCAGCCCCAGCATTTT
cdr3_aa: CASRTGGTNQPQHF

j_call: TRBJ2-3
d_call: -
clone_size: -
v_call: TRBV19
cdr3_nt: TGTGCCAGTAGTCTGCTTGGAGGGGCAGATACGCAGTATTTT
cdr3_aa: CASSLLGGADTQYF